This T cell receptor (beta chain) is drawn from a study of beta chain features in type 1 diabetes. This clone has only a few counts. Germline CDR1 and CDR2: SGHAT and FQDESV (reference sequence). The CDR3 extends over 15 amino acids. Trimming removed 5 bases at V and 7 bases at J, with 18 bases between. Expressed TCRB transcripts were sequenced because the isolated RNA had all been reverse transcribed beforehand. Clones were sequenced by immunoSEQ multiplex PCR, and TCRdb holds only the in-frame ones, with some missing. Found here are hundreds of thousands of clones, around 12% of them singletons; the top ten hold under 0.02%.

This clonotype was obtained from a man between 18 and 29 years old in good health. The sample was naive CD4+ T cells from blood. This chain connects TRBV11-1 to TRBJ1-5; perhaps TRBD1 as D (6 bases). The CDR3 DNA reads as TGTGCCAGCAGCCCCGGCCCAGGGGCCGGGCAGCCCCAGCATTTT. It is translated as CASSPGPGAGQPQHF.